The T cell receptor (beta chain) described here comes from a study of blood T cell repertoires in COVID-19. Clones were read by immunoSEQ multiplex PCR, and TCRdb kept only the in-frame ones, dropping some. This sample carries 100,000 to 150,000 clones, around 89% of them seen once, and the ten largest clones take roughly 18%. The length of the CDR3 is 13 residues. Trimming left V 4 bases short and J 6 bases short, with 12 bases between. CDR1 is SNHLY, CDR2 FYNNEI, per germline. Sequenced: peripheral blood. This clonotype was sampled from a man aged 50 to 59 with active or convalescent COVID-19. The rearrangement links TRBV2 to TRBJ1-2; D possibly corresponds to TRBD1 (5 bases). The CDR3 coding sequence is TGTGCCAGCAGTGGAATGGGGGAGGATGGCTACACCTTC. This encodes CASSGMGEDGYTF.